The T cell receptor beta chain described here comes from a study of blood T cell repertoires in COVID-19. Clones were read by immunoSEQ multiplex PCR, and TCRdb kept only the in-frame ones, dropping some. The table lists roughly 360,000 clones, around 87% of them singletons, with 1% to 1.5% in the top ten. There are 14 residues in the CDR3. CDR1 is MGHRA, CDR2 YSYEKL, per germline. V was shortened by 1 base and J by 2 bases, with 9 bases between the two germline ends. Sequenced input: PBMCs or T cells enriched from blood (not recorded which). This clonotype was obtained from a man aged 30 to 39 who had recovered from COVID-19. J is TRBJ2-7 and V is TRBV4-1; tentatively, D is TRBD1 (6 bases). CDR3 bases: TGCGCCAGCAGCCAAGTGGACAGCCCCTACGAGCAGTACTTC. Translation: CASSQVDSPYEQYF.